Here is one T cell receptor beta chain with its context. Its antigen remains unidentified. These data originate in a study of cytomegalovirus exposure and HLA in healthy donors. The PCR contained 60 Vbeta and 13 Jbeta primers. The assay was immunoSEQ multiplex PCR, and TCRdb's table has in-frame clones only and misses some. The sample gives 150,000 to 190,000 clones, 75% of which show up once; over 1.2% is in the top ten. The CDR3 covers 15 residues. Germline CDR1 SGHVS, CDR2 FQNEAQ. V lost 0 bases to trimming and J lost 5 bases; unmatched junction nucleotides: 6. Study observations and caveats: Later on, a genetic analysis was performed. It linked a missense variant in DCLRE1C with V- and J-gene trimming of TCR beta. Evidence from a later analysis indicated that most CMV-associated TCR beta chains looked HLA-restricted. Several V segments, TRBV6-2 and TRBV6-3 among them, could not be told apart and were dropped. Productive status was seen about 87% or about 30% of the time for most TCR beta V segments in an earlier analysis.

The clonotype was recovered from a young man in good health and CMV-seronegative. The V and J genes are TRBV7-8 and TRBJ2-5; 7 nucleotides match TRBD2. The sequenced sample consisted of PBMCs. The CDR3 loop is CASSLAGLVWETQYF. In DNA, the CDR3 is TGTGCCAGCAGCTTAGCCGGACTAGTATGGGAGACCCAGTACTTC.